These 4 T cell receptor beta chains originate from one sample sequenced in a study of cytomegalovirus exposure and HLA in healthy donors. This PCR relied on a set of 60 Vbeta primers and 13 Jbeta primers. Using immunoSEQ multiplex PCR, the repertoire was profiled, and TCRdb retains in-frame clones only, with some absent. The top ten clones hold around 3.5% of a sample with roughly 200,000 clones, 70% to 85% of them seen once. The sample comprised PBMCs. All receptors derive from a woman in her sixties in good health and CMV-seropositive.

The chain couples TRBV29-1 to TRBJ1-2; 9 positions agree with TRBD1. The germline V gene encodes CDR1 SQVTM and CDR2 ANQGSEA. With V trimmed by 1 base and J by 3 bases, 9 bases remained unmatched. CDR3 length equals 16 residues. Here the CDR3 reads CSVEAGTGPAYYGYTF. Written as DNA, the CDR3 is TGCAGCGTTGAAGCGGGGACAGGGCCCGCATACTATGGCTACACCTTC.

This clone was counted between two and nine times. This chain links TRBV27 with TRBJ2-5, with TRBD2 identical over 7 bases. J lost 1 base, V lost 0 bases, and 5 bases had no gene match. The CDR3 loop spans 16 amino acids. CDR1 and CDR2 from the germline V gene are MNHEY and SMNVEV (reference sequence). CDR3 residues: CASSLSARLAQETQYF. The CDR3 bases are TGTGCCAGCAGTTTATCGGCCCGACTAGCCCAAGAGACCCAGTACTTC.

This chain joins TRBV4-1 and TRBJ2-1; 9 bases fit TRBD2. J was trimmed by 8 bases and V by 0 bases; bases with no gene match: 5. CDR1 MGHRA and CDR2 YSYEKL come from the germline V gene. The CDR3 runs 15 residues. The CDR3 DNA reads as TGCGCCAGCAGCCAAGAGCGGGGGGGCCTCCATGAGCAGTTCTTC. Translating gives CASSQERGGLHEQFF.

This sequence joins TRBV5-8 and TRBJ2-4, with D perhaps matching TRBD2 (7 bases). V was pared by 4 bases and J by 0 bases, with 20 bases between. This CDR3 is built from 18 residues. Looked up from germline, CDR1 is SGHTS and CDR2 is YDEGEE. The CDR3 bases are TGTGCCAGCAGCGACGGGGGGCGACACACCCTAGCCAAAAACATTCAGTACTTC. Residues: CASSDGGRHTLAKNIQYF.